This is a list of T cell receptor beta chains from one sample in a study of blood T cell repertoires in COVID-19. TCRdb's copy holds only in-frame clones and misses some; the assay was immunoSEQ multiplex PCR. The profile shows 220,000 or so clones, roughly nine tenths of them singletons. The sequencing input was PBMCs or T cells enriched from blood (not recorded which). The receptors were sampled from a young woman in a cohort exposed to, infected with or recovered from COVID-19 (not recorded which). CDR3s include the opening cysteine and the closing phenylalanine or tryptophan. Clone size is not always given. Where it is, it says once, few, many or a class for expanded clones.

V,J,size,length,CDR3
TRBV5-4,TRBJ2-3,-,16,CASSGTSGRVADTQYF
TRBV7-2,TRBJ2-7,-,14,CASSLWAETYEQYF
TRBV10-3,TRBJ1-1,-,12,CAIKEVNTEAFF
TRBV28,TRBJ1-3,-,15,CASSYTGHSGNTIYF
TRBV18,TRBJ1-1,-,13,CASSPAGRFEAFF
TRBV27,TRBJ2-1,-,15,CASSPTTYSYNEQFF
TRBV2,TRBJ1-3,-,15,CASSERDRVGNTIYF
TRBV3-1/TRBV3-2,TRBJ2-1,-,14,CASGRQAGVHEQFF
TRBV5-1,TRBJ2-7,once,14,CASSLRLPGNEQYF
TRBV24-1,TRBJ1-5,-,16,CATSEQETHSNQPQHF
TRBV19,TRBJ2-3,-,16,CASSIFGGAVTDTQYF
TRBV28,TRBJ2-7,-,15,CASSPAGDRAYEQYF
TRBV5-8,TRBJ2-4,-,18,CASSLGLAGELAKNIQYF
TRBV6-5,TRBJ1-1,-,11,CASTDGGEAFF
TRBV5-8,TRBJ1-6,-,14,CASSLGQGRSPLHF
TRBV12-3/TRBV12-4,TRBJ1-2,-,13,CASRFGAEYGYTF
TRBV19,TRBJ1-2,-,14,CASSIFIGQGGYTF
TRBV7-3,TRBJ2-7,-,14,CASSLAGGHHEQYF
TRBV3-1/TRBV3-2,TRBJ1-6,once,17,CASSQVRGSISNSPLHF
TRBV20-1,TRBJ2-7,-,12,CSASPGAYEQYF
TRBV6-5,TRBJ1-2,-,12,CASRRESDGYTF
TRBV5-1,TRBJ1-1,-,14,CASSSVDRVTEAFF
TRBV6-1,TRBJ1-4,-,17,CASSDRDRGWGNEKLFF
TRBV5-1,TRBJ1-4,-,16,CASSDTTGQGAEKLFF
TRBV18,TRBJ2-6,-,15,CASSPPGTVGGVLTF
TRBV4-1,TRBJ2-4,-,13,CASSRPGESGQYF
TRBV2,TRBJ2-3,-,16,CASSEAFAGEADTQYF
TRBV4-1,TRBJ1-2,-,14,CASSQEAGTYGYTF
TRBV5-1,TRBJ2-2,-,18,CASSFPSLAGANTGELFF
TRBV5-8,TRBJ2-5,-,17,CASSLGGTSGRQETQYF
TRBV5-4,TRBJ1-1,-,14,CASSLSRENTEAFF
TRBV15,TRBJ1-5,-,15,CATSSIRGLGQPQHF
TRBV6-2/TRBV6-3,TRBJ1-5,-,13,CASSYGPGGPQHF
TRBV7-6,TRBJ2-7,-,18,CASSLGGGLAYGVDEQYF
TRBV15,TRBJ2-4,few,14,CATRERTTKNIQYF
TRBV7-9,TRBJ2-7,-,17,CASSPRRVAPSSYEQYF
TRBV19,TRBJ1-5,-,17,CASSTGTLVPSNQPQHF
TRBV4-1,TRBJ2-3,-,15,CASSQAGPSTDTQYF
TRBV5-4,TRBJ2-5,-,15,CASSNLTGGGETQYF
TRBV5-6,TRBJ1-2,-,15,CASSFRQGAEAGYTF
TRBV7-9,TRBJ2-3,-,18,CASSLAIPGGSSTDTQYF
TRBV18,TRBJ2-1,-,16,CASSLTSGGSYNEQFF
TRBV2,TRBJ2-3,-,16,CASSGPSGGYADTQYF
TRBV2,TRBJ1-2,-,12,CASRQQGDGYTF